The 27 T cell receptor beta chains in this list originate from one sample, sequenced in a study of shared clonotypes between healthy human individuals (dated by TCRdb to the early 2020s). Libraries were constructed by the immunoSEQ multiplex PCR assay. The source is immuneACCESS, and TCRdb retained only in-frame sequences with V and J called. Part of the clones is not carried over; for the studies checked, unresolved V genes explain less than half of this, and the remainder is unexplained. This sample has about 2.4 million clones in its table, and around nine tenths of those were observed once. Over 0.12% of the sample goes to the ten largest clones. The sequencing sample was made of naive CD4+ T cells sorted from blood. Explained via the paper, the cell subset or site label denotes: CD45RA+ positively selected. The receptors were gathered from a young man in good health.

The J gene is TRBJ2-5, the V gene TRBV25-1; 7 bases map to TRBD2. CDR3 size: 15 residues. Germline CDR1 and CDR2: MGHDK and SYGVNS. V dropped 0 bases and J dropped 2; count of bases not matched to a gene: 3. The CDR3 loop reads CASSEYWGGQETQYF. CDR3 coding DNA: TGTGCCAGCAGTGAATATTGGGGGGGTCAAGAGACCCAGTACTTC. The variable domain in full, with the rest retrieved from reference TRBV25-1 and TRBJ2-5, is EADIYQTPRYLVIGTGKKITLECSQTMGHDKMYWYQQDPGMELHLIHYSYGVNSTEKGDLSSESTVSRIRTEHFPLTLESARPSHTSQYLCASSEYWGGQETQYFGPGTRLLVL.

The chain's CDR3 is CASSYGESDTEAFF. The CDR3 nucleotides read TGTGCCAGCAGTTACGGGGAGTCCGACACTGAAGCTTTCTTT. This chain uses TRBV6-5 with TRBJ1-1; D gene ambiguous. CDR3 size: 14 residues. The V end was cut by 2 bases, the J end by 3 bases, with 10 bases between. Germline V gene sequence: CDR1 MNHEY, CDR2 SVGAGI.

The genes are TRBV27 and TRBJ1-6, with D unclear. Germline V gene sequence: CDR1 MNHEY, CDR2 SMNVEV (reference sequence). The CDR3 contains 16 residues. The ends were cut back, 0 bases at V and 0 bases at J, with 6 bases in the middle. The CDR3 DNA reads as TGTGCCAGCAGTTTATCGACCGCCTCCTATAATTCACCCCTCCACTTT. This gives the protein CASSLSTASYNSPLHF.

The table lists this clone with a count of one. The V and J genes are TRBV15 and TRBJ2-5, with 9 bases matching TRBD2. J was trimmed by 3 bases and V by 3 bases; bases with no gene match: 5. The germline V gene has CDR1 LNHNV and CDR2 YYDKDF (reference sequence). This CDR3 has 15 residues. Here the CDR3 reads CATSRGAGGEETQYF. The CDR3 DNA reads TGTGCCACCAGCAGGGGAGCGGGGGGAGAAGAGACCCAGTACTTC.

This chain connects TRBV19 to TRBJ2-7; 8 bases are a match to TRBD2. Germline V gene lookup returns CDR1 LNHDA and CDR2 SQIVND (reference sequence). The CDR3 has 15 amino acids. V shed 3 bases and J 3 bases; nucleotides not matched to a gene: 7. CDR3 protein: CASSIGTSANYEQYF. CDR3 bases: TGTGCCAGTAGTATCGGGACTAGTGCTAACTACGAGCAGTACTTC.

The chain links TRBV5-6 to TRBJ2-5, with D tentatively TRBD1 or TRBD2 (5 bases each). V shed 4 bases and J shed 5 bases, with 18 bases lying between them. CDR3 length: 15 residues. CDR1 and CDR2 (germline): SGHDT, YYEEEE. The CDR3 DNA reads as TGTGCCAGCAGCCGTGGGGACCTACTGAGGGAGACCCAGTACTTC. It translates to CASSRGDLLRETQYF.

The rearrangement links TRBV5-1 to TRBJ2-3, with D uncertain. The germline V and J ends were trimmed by 6 bases and 6 bases, with 17 bases remaining between them. The CDR3 sequence is 14 residues long. From germline, CDR1 is SGHRS and CDR2 YFSETQ. CDR3 sequence reads: CASTPPRKSDTQYF. In DNA form, the CDR3 reads TGCGCCAGCACCCCTCCGAGAAAATCTGATACGCAGTATTTT.

V and J are TRBV6-5 and TRBJ2-7; a possible D gene is TRBD1 (5 bases). V was shortened by 7 bases and J by 6 bases, with 22 bases between the two germline ends. Germline loops: CDR1 MNHEY, CDR2 SVGAGI. The length of the CDR3 is 15 residues. The CDR3 DNA follows: TGTGCCAGCACCCAGACACCTTTAGGGGTACGCGAGCAGTACTTC. Residues: CASTQTPLGVREQYF.

The count of this clone is one. V usage is TRBV11-3 and J usage is TRBJ2-7; 10 nucleotides align to TRBD1. The trim removed 2 bases at V and 1 base at J, leaving 11 bases unmatched. This CDR3 is built from 18 residues. Germline V gene sequence: CDR1 SGHNT, CDR2 YENEEA. The CDR3 sequence is CASSLYQQGQGQSYEQYF. The DNA for the CDR3 is TGTGCCAGCAGCTTATACCAACAGGGACAGGGGCAGTCCTACGAGCAGTACTTC.

The chain couples TRBV13 to TRBJ2-7; TRBD2 aligns across 7 bases. The germline gives CDR1 PRHDT, CDR2 FYEKMQ (reference sequence). V gave up 1 base and J gave up 7 bases; unmatched junction bases: 13. The CDR3 loop spans 16 amino acids. CDR3 in DNA: TGTGCCAGCAGCTTAGAGGGTTTGACGGGAGGCGGGGAGCAGTACTTC. Residues: CASSLEGLTGGGEQYF. Full variable domain (remainder filled in from reference TRBV13 and TRBJ2-7): AAGVIQSPRHLIKEKRETATLKCYPIPRHDTVYWYQQGPGQDPQFLISFYEKMQSDKGSIPDRFSAQQFSDYHSELNMSSLELGDSALYFCASSLEGLTGGGEQYFGPGTRLTVT.

This chain links TRBV5-1 with TRBJ1-2; 7 nucleotides match TRBD1. The ends lost 0 bases at V and 8 bases at J; junction bases unmatched: 13. The CDR3 is 16 residues long. Per germline, CDR1 SGHRS and CDR2 YFSETQ. In nucleotides, the CDR3 is TGCGCCAGCAGCTTGGGGGACAGCGCCCTTAGGGGCGGCTACACCTTC. Translation: CASSLGDSALRGGYTF.

The chain carries TRBV14 and TRBJ2-5; weak D call: TRBD2 (7 bases). The CDR3 contains 14 residues. Trimming stripped 6 bases from V and 6 bases from J, with 17 bases between. Germline-derived CDR1 and CDR2 are SGHDN and FVKESK. The DNA of the CDR3 is TGTGCCAGCAGTCGAGGGGGGGATGCGAAGACCCAGTACTTC. It encodes CASSRGGDAKTQYF.

The chain links TRBV30 to TRBJ2-7; 8 bases are shared with TRBD2. The CDR3 has 15 amino acids. The V gene's germline CDR1 is GTSNPN and CDR2 SVGIG (reference sequence). V shed 2 bases, J shed 4 bases, and the junction held 10 bases outside the gene matches. DNA for the CDR3: TGTGCCTGGAGTCCATTCGGGAGGGGCCCATACGAGCAGTACTTC. Translating gives CAWSPFGRGPYEQYF.

The rearrangement joins TRBV7-9 to TRBJ2-5; TRBD1 matches 9 bases. J lost 4 bases, V lost 5 bases, and 5 bases had no gene match. The germline CDR1 and CDR2 sequences are SEHNR and FQNEAQ (reference sequence). This CDR3 is 14 amino acids long. The CDR3 reads CASSRNRGLETQYF. The CDR3 nucleotides are TGTGCCAGCAGCCGGAACAGGGGGCTAGAGACCCAGTACTTC.

The rearrangement uses TRBV6-5 and TRBJ2-7; 7 bases are a match to TRBD1. CDR1 MNHEY and CDR2 SVGAGI come from the germline V gene. V trimming: 2 bases; J trimming: 0 bases; junction bases outside the gene matches: 7. The CDR3 contains 16 residues. CDR3 sequence: CASSYGTGASSYEQYF. DNA for the CDR3: TGTGCCAGCAGTTACGGAACAGGGGCCAGCTCCTACGAGCAGTACTTC.

The CDR3 loop reads CASSSVNSGNTIYF. In DNA, the CDR3 is TGTGCCAGCAGCAGCGTGAACTCTGGAAACACCATATATTTT. This sequence joins TRBV11-2 and TRBJ1-3; no definite D call. Trimming left V 5 bases short and J 0 bases short, with 8 bases between. This CDR3 contains 14 residues. CDR1 is SGHAT and CDR2 is FQNNGV in the germline V gene.

V is TRBV30 and J is TRBJ2-1, with 10 bases that match TRBD1. CDR3 length equals 13 residues. The V and J ends lost 7 bases and 9 bases, in that order; junction bases with no gene match: 9. Germline CDR1 is GTSNPN and CDR2 is SVGIG (reference sequence). The CDR3 loop reads CAFSGQGKGEQFF. The CDR3 DNA reads TGTGCCTTCTCGGGACAGGGGAAGGGTGAGCAGTTCTTC.

The chain recombines TRBV14 with TRBJ2-7; 8 bases align to TRBD2. The J segment lost 2 bases and the V segment lost 3 bases, leaving 6 bases of the junction unmatched. The CDR3 runs to 15 residues. The V gene's germline CDR1 is SGHDN and CDR2 FVKESK. CDR3 in amino acids: CASSHLPGGTYEQYF. The CDR3 DNA sequence: TGTGCCAGCAGCCACCTTCCGGGAGGGACCTACGAGCAGTACTTC.

In the case of this clone: This sample also contains other DNA sequences that code for the same CDR3. The chain recombines TRBV5-1 with TRBJ2-5; D tentatively reads TRBD1 or TRBD2 (6 bases each). CDR1 is SGHRS, CDR2 YFSETQ, per germline. Trimming pared 0 bases from V and 3 bases from J, leaving 12 bases between. This CDR3 has 15 residues. Here the CDR3 reads CASSLAGGLEETQYF. The CDR3 DNA follows: TGCGCCAGCAGCTTGGCCGGGGGCCTCGAAGAGACCCAGTACTTC.

The chain couples TRBV19 to TRBJ1-6, with unresolved D. The CDR3 spans 12 residues. Germline CDR1 is LNHDA and CDR2 is SQIVND (reference sequence). Trimming pared 10 bases from V and 7 bases from J, leaving 11 bases between. The CDR3 is CATGRENSPLHF. CDR3 coding DNA: TGTGCCACGGGGAGGGAGAATTCACCCCTCCACTTT.

The V call is TRBV9, the J call TRBJ2-2, with 7 bases identical to TRBD2. With V trimmed by 1 base and J by 0 bases, 6 bases remained unmatched. The CDR3 spans 17 residues. Germline CDR1 is SGDLS and CDR2 is YYNGEE. The CDR3 spells CASSVNGGTANTGELFF. CDR3 DNA: TGTGCCAGCAGCGTAAACGGGGGGACCGCGAACACCGGGGAGCTGTTTTTT.

The chain couples TRBV28 to TRBJ2-1; D remains unclear. Germline values: CDR1 MDHEN, CDR2 SYDVKM. The germline V and J ends were trimmed by 8 bases and 6 bases, with 11 bases remaining between them. This CDR3 comprises 12 residues. CDR3 protein: CASRTHPNEQFF. In DNA, the CDR3 is TGTGCCAGCCGGACGCACCCCAATGAGCAGTTCTTC.

The chain links TRBV6-6 to TRBJ2-2, with D perhaps assigned TRBD1 or TRBD2 (5 bases each). The CDR3 has 14 residues. Trimming shortened V by 5 bases and J by 6 bases, and 13 bases separated the two germline ends. The V gene's germline CDR1 is MNHNY and CDR2 SVGAGI (reference sequence). Here the CDR3 reads CASSPPRDAGELFF. The DNA of the CDR3 is TGTGCCAGCAGTCCACCTCGGGACGCCGGGGAGCTGTTTTTT.

This rearrangement joins TRBV2 to TRBJ2-2, with D unresolved. The germline V and J ends were trimmed by 6 bases and 2 bases, with 22 bases remaining between them. The CDR3 consists of 18 residues. Germline loops: CDR1 SNHLY, CDR2 FYNNEI. CDR3 in amino acids: CASRNLNRDKQNTGELFF. The DNA of the CDR3 is TGTGCCAGCAGAAACCTTAACAGAGACAAACAAAACACCGGGGAGCTGTTTTTT.

This sequence joins TRBV15 and TRBJ2-3; D not certain. The CDR3 consists of 15 residues. Between the trimmed V and J ends, which lost 4 bases and 8 bases, there was a span of 19 bases. The germline gives CDR1 LNHNV, CDR2 YYDKDF (reference sequence). DNA of the CDR3: TGTGCCACCAGCAAGGAGACCGGCACAAAAAGTACGCAGTATTTT. Amino acid sequence: CATSKETGTKSTQYF.

V gene TRBV9 combines with J gene TRBJ2-2; D perhaps matches TRBD1 (5 bases). Trimming removed 5 bases at V and 4 bases at J, with 12 bases between. The CDR3 spans 14 residues. Germline V gives CDR1 SGDLS, CDR2 YYNGEE. The CDR3 region has the DNA TGTGCCAGCAGAGCCCAGGGTGGCACCGGGGAGCTGTTTTTT. It translates to CASRAQGGTGELFF. Drawing the rest from reference TRBV9 and TRBJ2-2, the complete variable domain is DSGVTQTPKHLITATGQRVTLRCSPRSGDLSVYWYQQSLDQGLQFLIQYYNGEERAKGNILERFSAQQFPDLHSELNLSSLELGDSALYFCASRAQGGTGELFFGEGSRLTVL.

The V call is TRBV18, the J call TRBJ2-7, with TRBD1 identical over 11 bases. The CDR3 spans 17 residues. V was clipped by 4 bases and J by 2 bases; unmatched bases: 10. Germline V lookup: CDR1 KGHSH, CDR2 LQKENI. The CDR3 DNA is TGTGCCAGCTCACGGACCCGGGACAGGGGGAACCCCTACGAGCAGTACTTC. Translating gives CASSRTRDRGNPYEQYF.